Each of the 28 T cell receptor beta chains below was sequenced from the same sample in a study of Ad26.COV2.S vaccination and SARS-CoV-2 variants. As to treatment: around 19 received Ad26.COV2.S at low or high dose, single or two shots; several received placebo; per-sample allocation not given. Samples were taken on day 63 after the first vaccine or placebo injection. Data came from immunoSEQ multiplex PCR; TCRdb stores just in-frame clones and leaves some out. The sample has fewer than 800,000 clones; around 92% are singletons. The sequencing used peripheral blood, collected in a trial of Ad26.COV2.S vaccine versus placebo. These receptors were obtained from a person aged 18-65 years who received the Ad26.COV2.S COVID-19 vaccine or a placebo.

This clone showed up just once. The chain employs TRBV7-8 and TRBJ2-7, with 12 positions matching TRBD2. Germline trimming cut 5 bases from V and 3 bases from J; bases unmatched to any gene: 8. The germline gives CDR1 SGHVS, CDR2 FQNEAQ. This CDR3 has 16 residues. CDR3 residues: CASSLRTSGTFYEQYF. CDR3 bases: TGTGCCAGCAGCCTCAGGACTAGCGGGACATTCTACGAGCAGTACTTC.

This sequence joins TRBV11-1 and TRBJ2-3; TRBD2 agrees at 9 bases. The CDR3 runs 15 residues. Germline V gene lookup returns CDR1 SGHAT and CDR2 FQDESV (reference sequence). V lost 1 base, J lost 1 base, and 0 bases stayed unmatched. The CDR3 DNA sequence: TGTGCCAGCAGCTTAGGGACTAGCGGCACAGATACGCAGTATTTT. Translating it yields CASSLGTSGTDTQYF.

The V gene is TRBV2, the J gene TRBJ1-1; D is unresolved. The CDR3 is 13 residues long. CDR1 SNHLY and CDR2 FYNNEI come from the germline V gene. The V and J ends lost 7 bases and 5 bases respectively, with 14 bases between them. CDR3 nucleotides: TGTGCCAGCAAAGGCGGCCGAGGGACTGAAGCTTTCTTT. Encoded protein: CASKGGRGTEAFF.

This rearrangement joins TRBV27 to TRBJ2-2; 8 bases agree with TRBD2. The J segment lost 4 bases and the V segment lost 2 bases, leaving 6 bases of the junction unmatched. The CDR3 consists of 16 residues. Per germline, CDR1 MNHEY and CDR2 SMNVEV (reference sequence). In DNA, the CDR3 is TGTGCCAGCAGTTTAACGGGAGGGCGTAGCACCGGGGAGCTGTTTTTT. This encodes CASSLTGGRSTGELFF.

This chain uses TRBV18 with TRBJ1-5; TRBD1 aligns across 8 bases. The germline V gene encodes CDR1 KGHSH and CDR2 LQKENI. This CDR3 contains 14 residues. V gave up 4 bases and J gave up 7 bases; unmatched junction bases: 6. The CDR3 bases are TGTGCCAGCTCACTCGGACAGGGAGGCCAGCCCCAGCATTTT. Its protein product is CASSLGQGGQPQHF.

This rearrangement joins TRBV5-6 to TRBJ2-7; D is possibly TRBD1 (5 bases). V lost 0 bases and J lost 7, with 14 bases in between. This CDR3 comprises 14 residues. Germline CDR1 SGHDT, CDR2 YYEEEE. In nucleotides, the CDR3 is TGTGCCAGCAGCTTGGACAGGATGATCCGGGAGCAGTACTTC. Amino acid sequence: CASSLDRMIREQYF. Supplemented by reference TRBV5-6 and TRBJ2-7, the full variable domain reads DAGVTQSPTHLIKTRGQQVTLRCSPKSGHDTVSWYQQALGQGPQFIFQYYEEEERQRGNFPDRFSGHQFPNYSSELNVNALLLGDSALYLCASSLDRMIREQYFGPGTRLTVT.

The chain employs TRBV4-3 and TRBJ1-5, with D perhaps TRBD1 (6 bases). Trimming removed 3 bases from V and 8 bases from J, with 14 bases in between. Germline-derived CDR1 and CDR2 are LGHNA and YSLEER. This CDR3 has 14 residues. CDR3 protein: CASSQDGRGEPQHF. In DNA form, the CDR3 reads TGCGCCAGCAGCCAGGACGGTAGGGGGGAGCCCCAGCATTTT.

The J gene is TRBJ1-1, the V gene TRBV18; 10 bases line up with TRBD1. V gave up 2 bases and J gave up 4 bases; unmatched junction bases: 1. Germline lookup yields CDR1 KGHSH and CDR2 LQKENI. The CDR3 is 14 amino acids. Written as DNA, the CDR3 is TGTGCCAGCTCACCAAGGGACAGGGGCACTGAAGCTTTCTTT. Translated: CASSPRDRGTEAFF. The complete variable domain, with remaining parts taken from reference TRBV18 and TRBJ1-1, reads NAGVMQNPRHLVRRRGQEARLRCSPMKGHSHVYWYRQLPEEGLKFMVYLQKENIIDESGMPKERFSAEFPKEGPSILRIQQVVRGDSAAYFCASSPRDRGTEAFFGQGTRLTVV.

The genes are TRBV6-5 and TRBJ1-1; D gene ambiguous. CDR1 is MNHEY and CDR2 is SVGAGI in the germline V gene. Trimming removed 6 bases at V and 1 base at J, with 9 bases between. The CDR3 extends over 13 amino acids. The CDR3 loop is CASRVLGNTEAFF. For the CDR3, the DNA is TGTGCCAGCAGGGTTTTAGGGAACACTGAAGCTTTCTTT.

This clone was observed a single time. V usage is TRBV7-2 and J usage is TRBJ2-5; TRBD1 might be the D (5 bases). The germline V gene has CDR1 SGHTA and CDR2 FQGNSA. Trimming cost V 5 bases and J 5 bases, with 15 bases left between them. There are 14 residues in the CDR3. As DNA, the CDR3 is TGTGCCAGCAGCACTCGACAGTGGGCCGAGACCCAGTACTTC. As protein: CASSTRQWAETQYF.

The chain recombines TRBV6-6 with TRBJ1-1; D call uncertain. Trimming removed 6 bases at V and 0 bases at J, with 8 bases between. CDR1 and CDR2 (germline): MNHNY, SVGAGI (reference sequence). There are 13 residues in the CDR3. CDR3 sequence (DNA): TGTGCCAGCAGACCCGACTTGAACACTGAAGCTTTCTTT. Encoded protein: CASRPDLNTEAFF.

The chain combines TRBV3-1 (or the pseudogene TRBV3-2) with TRBJ2-1; D not resolved. The germline V and J ends were trimmed by 3 bases and 12 bases, with 12 bases remaining between them. The CDR3 is 12 amino acids. Germline CDR1 reads LGHDT; CDR2 reads YNNKEL (reference sequence). This chain's CDR3 is CASSHPRQTQFF. The CDR3 DNA is TGTGCCAGCAGCCATCCGCGTCAGACGCAGTTCTTC.

The gene calls are TRBV30 and TRBJ1-1, with 8 positions matching TRBD1. CDR1 GTSNPN and CDR2 SVGIG come from the germline V gene (reference sequence). CDR3 length: 12 amino acids. Trimming removed 5 bases from V and 3 bases from J; junction bases left unmatched: 2. The CDR3 spells CAWGQGYTEAFF. The CDR3 nucleotides read TGTGCCTGGGGACAGGGTTACACTGAAGCTTTCTTT.

The chain has TRBV24-1 and TRBJ1-5, with 8 bases aligning to TRBD1. CDR1 KGHDR and CDR2 SFDVKD come from the germline V gene. This CDR3 is 16 amino acids long. J was trimmed by 5 bases and V by 4 bases; bases with no gene match: 9. The CDR3: CATSESGTGAYQPQHF. In DNA, the CDR3 is TGTGCCACCAGTGAGTCCGGGACAGGAGCATATCAGCCCCAGCATTTT.

V and J are TRBV30 and TRBJ2-3; 9 bases are shared with TRBD1. Trimming cost V 0 bases and J 3 bases; bases outside gene matches: 10. CDR1 is GTSNPN, CDR2 SVGIG, per germline (reference sequence). The CDR3 is 17 amino acids. DNA of the CDR3: TGTGCCTGGAGTGTACGGGACAGGGCCAGAGGGACAGATACGCAGTATTTT. Its translation: CAWSVRDRARGTDTQYF.

The chain carries TRBV11-2 and TRBJ1-4; 8 positions match TRBD1. V shed 4 bases, J shed 5 bases, and the junction held 0 bases outside the gene matches. The CDR3 has 13 amino acids. In germline, CDR1 is SGHAT, CDR2 FQNNGV. CDR3: CASSWDRNEKLFF. CDR3 DNA: TGTGCCAGCAGCTGGGACAGGAATGAAAAACTGTTTTTT.

V usage is TRBV7-9 and J usage is TRBJ2-2; the D is unclear. The CDR3 runs 14 residues. Trimming left V 5 bases short and J 2 bases short, with 9 bases between. CDR1 and CDR2 (germline): SEHNR, FQNEAQ (reference sequence). The chain's CDR3 is CASSPVRNTGELFF. The CDR3 nucleotides are TGTGCCAGCAGCCCGGTGAGAAACACCGGGGAGCTGTTTTTT.

V is TRBV27 and J is TRBJ1-6, with 9 bases fitting TRBD1. CDR1 is MNHEY, CDR2 SMNVEV, per germline (reference sequence). V gave up 1 base and J gave up 2 bases; unmatched junction bases: 0. The CDR3 is made up of 16 amino acids. CDR3 nucleotides: TGTGCCAGCAGTTTATGGACAGGGGCCTATAATTCACCCCTCCACTTT. Amino acids: CASSLWTGAYNSPLHF.

In the case of this clone: Germline and junction disagree at one end, which may indicate a read error. The chain has TRBV20-1 and TRBJ1-2, with D uncertain. Germline CDR1 and CDR2: DFQATT and SNEGSKA (reference sequence). The CDR3 runs 11 residues. DNA of the CDR3: TGCAGTGCTCGAGAGCAGTCCGGCTACACCTTC. Translated, it gives CSAREQSGYTF.

The V and J genes are TRBV27 and TRBJ2-2, with 7 bases that match TRBD1. The germline gives CDR1 MNHEY, CDR2 SMNVEV (reference sequence). The CDR3 is 15 residues long. V trimming: 4 bases; J trimming: 4 bases; junction bases outside the gene matches: 6. The CDR3 reads CASSWTGGGTGELFF. The DNA of the CDR3 is TGTGCCAGCAGTTGGACAGGCGGAGGCACCGGGGAGCTGTTTTTT.

CDR3 residues: CASSNGQNYTF. The CDR3, as DNA: TGTGCCAGCTCAAACGGCCAGAACTACACCTTC. This sequence joins TRBV18 and TRBJ1-2; D gene unclear. The CDR3 extends over 11 amino acids. Germline loops: CDR1 KGHSH, CDR2 LQKENI. V dropped 5 bases and J dropped 10 bases, with 11 bases sitting between them.

The rearrangement links TRBV7-2 to TRBJ2-7; TRBD2 aligns across 13 bases. The CDR3 sequence is 15 residues long. Germline loops: CDR1 SGHTA, CDR2 FQGNSA. J gave up 4 bases and V 5 bases, and 5 bases lay outside the gene matches. The CDR3 sequence is CASSIGTSGAYEQYF. The DNA for the CDR3 is TGTGCCAGCAGCATCGGGACTAGCGGGGCTTACGAGCAGTACTTC.

The chain recombines TRBV9 with TRBJ2-5; maybe TRBD2 (6 bases). There are 14 residues in the CDR3. V lost 4 bases and J 4 bases, leaving 14 bases between the germline ends. Germline CDR1 and CDR2: SGDLS and YYNGEE. CDR3 in amino acids: CASSTYGTLETQYF. CDR3 sequence (DNA): TGTGCCAGCAGCACCTACGGGACTTTAGAGACCCAGTACTTC.

The CDR3 DNA reads TGTGCCACCAGCAGAGACGGACTAGCAGCCTCCTACGAGCAGTACTTC. This sequence encodes CATSRDGLAASYEQYF. V gene TRBV15 combines with J gene TRBJ2-7; 8 bases are a match to TRBD2. Germline trimming cut 0 bases from V and 0 bases from J; bases unmatched to any gene: 4. Looked up from germline, CDR1 is LNHNV and CDR2 is YYDKDF (reference sequence). CDR3 length: 16 residues.

The rearrangement uses TRBV4-1 and TRBJ2-3; no reliable D call. This CDR3 region has 14 residues. Germline loops: CDR1 MGHRA, CDR2 YSYEKL. V lost 1 base to trimming and J lost 2 bases, with 7 bases between them. This chain's CDR3 is CASSQVVLTDTQYF. In nucleotides, the CDR3 is TGCGCCAGCAGCCAAGTGGTTCTCACAGATACGCAGTATTTT.

The rearrangement uses TRBV19 and TRBJ1-6, with TRBD1 as a possible D gene (6 bases). Trimming took 4 bases from V and 6 from J, leaving 10 bases between them. This CDR3 has 14 residues. Germline loops: CDR1 LNHDA, CDR2 SQIVND (reference sequence). The CDR3 protein is CASSTDRINSPLHF. The CDR3 DNA is TGTGCCAGTAGTACCGACAGGATTAATTCACCCCTCCACTTT.

V and J are TRBV6-6 and TRBJ2-4; 9 bases fit TRBD1. Germline V gene lookup returns CDR1 MNHNY and CDR2 SVGAGI (reference sequence). The CDR3 consists of 15 residues. The V segment lost 7 bases and the J segment 6 bases; nucleotides outside the gene matches: 10. The CDR3 DNA reads TGTGCCAGCACCCCCAACAGGGGGCTACCAAACATTCAGTACTTC. Its translation is CASTPNRGLPNIQYF.

This clone was seen a single time. The chain has TRBV6-2 or TRBV6-3 and TRBJ2-5, with no clear D. The CDR3 contains 13 residues. Trimming removed 5 bases from V and 9 bases from J, with 16 bases in between. CDR1 is MNHEY and CDR2 is SVGEGT in the germline V gene. CDR3 coding DNA: TGTGCCAGCAGTGAGACGCGGCTGTTGTCCCAGTACTTC. This gives the protein CASSETRLLSQYF.